The present TCR beta chain was sequenced within a study of T cells in localized non-small cell lung cancer. Study-level findings and limits: Tumor samples were not multi-region, leaving intratumor heterogeneity unexcluded. Elevated circulating T cell density in blood was associated with longer overall survival.

As to this clone: Its antigen is unidentified.

Method: immunoSEQ multiplex PCR; TCRdb's copy keeps in-frame clones and lacks some. The sample lists around 9,600 clones, 92% occurring once. V was clipped by 5 bases and J by 1 base, with 11 bases between them. This CDR3 has 13 amino acids. Germline values: CDR1 SQVTM, CDR2 ANQGSEA. V and J are TRBV29-1 and TRBJ1-1; D call uncertain. The sequence derives from a woman aged 35 to 70 with stage I squamous cell lung carcinoma. The sequenced sample was peripheral blood, obtained before any cancer treatment. CDR3 protein: CSVLSTENTEAFF. CDR3 DNA: TGCAGCGTTTTATCGACGGAGAACACTGAAGCTTTCTTT.